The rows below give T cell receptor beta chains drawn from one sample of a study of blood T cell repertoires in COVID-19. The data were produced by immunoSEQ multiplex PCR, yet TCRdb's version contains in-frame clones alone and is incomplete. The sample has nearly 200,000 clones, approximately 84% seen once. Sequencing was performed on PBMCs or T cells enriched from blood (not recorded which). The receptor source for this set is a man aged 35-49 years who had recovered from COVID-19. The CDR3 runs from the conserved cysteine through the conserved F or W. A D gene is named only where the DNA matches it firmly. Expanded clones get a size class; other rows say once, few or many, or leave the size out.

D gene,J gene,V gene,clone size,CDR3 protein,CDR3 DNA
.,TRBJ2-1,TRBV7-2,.,CASSNREGVGTPYNEQFF,TGTGCCAGCAGCAATAGGGAGGGGGTAGGGACGCCTTACAATGAGCAGTTCTTC
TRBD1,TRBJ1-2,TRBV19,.,CASSDRAYGYTF,TGTGCCAGTAGCGACAGGGCCTATGGCTACACCTTC
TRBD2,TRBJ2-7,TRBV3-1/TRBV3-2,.,CASSQVCAGGVEDEQYF,TGTGCCAGCAGCCAAGTCTGCGCGGGGGGGGTGGAGGACGAGCAGTACTTC
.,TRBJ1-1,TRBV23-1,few,CASSQSWQSYTEAFF,TGCGCCAGCAGTCAATCGTGGCAGTCGTACACTGAAGCTTTCTTT
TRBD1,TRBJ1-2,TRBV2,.,CASSYRDRAYGYTF,TGTGCCAGCAGTTATCGGGACAGGGCCTATGGCTACACCTTC
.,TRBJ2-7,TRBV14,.,CASSPLLRGTYEQYF,TGTGCCAGCAGCCCACTCTTACGAGGGACCTACGAGCAGTACTTC
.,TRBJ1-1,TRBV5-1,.,CASSFAGVNTEAFF,TGCGCCAGCAGCTTTGCCGGGGTGAACACTGAAGCTTTCTTT
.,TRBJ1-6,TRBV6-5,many,CASSRQENSPLHF,TGTGCCAGCAGTAGACAGGAAAATTCACCCCTCCACTTT
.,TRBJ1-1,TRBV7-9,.,CASSRDRSTSGTEAFF,TGTGCCAGCAGCCGTGACAGGAGCACCTCTGGCACTGAAGCTTTCTTT
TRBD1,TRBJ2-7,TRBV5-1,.,CASSIPGQGPYEQYF,TGCGCCAGCAGCATACCGGGACAGGGACCCTACGAGCAGTACTTC
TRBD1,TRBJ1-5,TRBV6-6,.,CASSPHRGGNQPQHF,TGTGCCAGCAGTCCTCACAGGGGAGGCAATCAGCCCCAGCATTTT
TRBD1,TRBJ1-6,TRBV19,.,CASRMTGVRLYNSPLHF,TGTGCCAGTAGGATGACAGGGGTGAGGCTCTATAATTCACCCCTCCACTTT
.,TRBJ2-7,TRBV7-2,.,CASSLIPQGNYEQYF,TGTGCCAGCAGCTTAATACCGCAGGGGAACTACGAGCAGTACTTC
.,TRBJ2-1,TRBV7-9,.,CASTPRRSSYNEQFF,TGTGCCAGCACCCCGCGGAGGAGCTCCTACAATGAGCAGTTCTTC
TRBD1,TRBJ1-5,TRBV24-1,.,CATSDPGQASNQPQHF,TGTGCCACCAGTGATCCCGGACAGGCTAGCAATCAGCCCCAGCATTTT
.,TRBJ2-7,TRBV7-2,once,CASSFTPRYEQYF,TGTGCCAGCAGCTTTACGCCCCGGTACGAGCAGTACTTC
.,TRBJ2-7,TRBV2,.,CATGNTYEQYF,TGTGCCACAGGGAATACGTACGAGCAGTACTTC
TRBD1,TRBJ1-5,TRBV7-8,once,CASSLRDRHNQPQHF,TGTGCCAGCAGCTTACGGGACAGACACAATCAGCCCCAGCATTTT
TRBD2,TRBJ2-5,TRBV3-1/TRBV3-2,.,CASSPWTSVGETQYF,TGTGCCAGCAGCCCATGGACTAGCGTGGGGGAGACCCAGTACTTC
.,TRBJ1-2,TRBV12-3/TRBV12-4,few,CASSFGLVGYTF,TGTGCCAGCAGTTTCGGGTTGGTGGGCTACACCTTC
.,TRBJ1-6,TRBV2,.,CATTGTHSPLHF,TGTGCCACCACAGGGACCCATTCACCCCTCCACTTT
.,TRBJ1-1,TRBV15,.,CATGRQTNTEAFF,TGTGCCACCGGGAGACAAACGAACACTGAAGCTTTCTTT
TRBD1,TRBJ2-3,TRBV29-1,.,CSVGLAGQGSADTQYF,TGCAGCGTTGGGCTGGCAGGACAGGGGTCCGCAGATACGCAGTATTTT
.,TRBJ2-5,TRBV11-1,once,CASSLMSSAGQETQYF,TGTGCCAGCAGCTTAATGTCTTCAGCCGGGCAAGAGACCCAGTACTTC
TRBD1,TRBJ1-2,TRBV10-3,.,CAISDILRTGTGPSNYGYTF,TGTGCCATCAGTGACATCCTCCGAACCGGGACAGGGCCTTCAAACTATGGCTACACCTTC
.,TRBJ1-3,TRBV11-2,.,CASSFQAWGPGNTIYF,TGTGCCAGCAGCTTTCAGGCGTGGGGCCCTGGAAACACCATATATTTT
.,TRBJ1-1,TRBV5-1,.,CASSLVSRQSIMNTEAFF,TGCGCCAGCAGCTTGGTCTCTAGGCAGAGTATCATGAACACTGAAGCTTTCTTT
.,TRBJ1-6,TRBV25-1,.,CASRAGLKGYNSPLHF,TGTGCCAGCAGGGCTGGACTCAAAGGGTATAATTCACCCCTCCACTTT
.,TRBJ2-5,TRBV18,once,CASSPLVSTRRETQYF,TGTGCCAGCTCACCACTCGTCTCTACTAGGAGGGAGACCCAGTACTTC
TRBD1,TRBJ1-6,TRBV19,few,CASSRTGTDNSPLHF,TGTGCCAGTAGCCGGACCGGGACAGATAATTCACCCCTCCACTTT
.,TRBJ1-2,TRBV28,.,CASGSGVYGYTF,TGTGCCAGCGGATCAGGGGTTTATGGCTACACCTTC
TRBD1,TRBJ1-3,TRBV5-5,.,CASSLDRGANTIYF,TGTGCCAGCAGCCTTGACAGGGGAGCAAACACCATATATTTT
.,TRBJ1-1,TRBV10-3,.,CAIRTDGGGNTEAFF,TGTGCCATCAGGACCGACGGCGGAGGGAACACTGAAGCTTTCTTT
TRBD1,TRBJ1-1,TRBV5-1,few,CASSLWTGDVGNTEAFF,TGCGCCAGCAGCCTCTGGACAGGGGACGTTGGAAACACTGAAGCTTTCTTT
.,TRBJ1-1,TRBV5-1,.,CASSPPGSGNTEAFF,TGCGCCAGCAGCCCGCCCGGGTCGGGGAACACTGAAGCTTTCTTT
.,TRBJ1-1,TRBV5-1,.,CASRLEGVQVHFF,TGCGCCAGCAGACTGGAAGGAGTACAGGTTCATTTCTTT
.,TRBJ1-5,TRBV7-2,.,CASSLMAGANQPQHF,TGTGCCAGCAGCTTAATGGCAGGGGCAAATCAGCCCCAGCATTTT
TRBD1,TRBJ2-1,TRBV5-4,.,CASSGGTGGYNEQFF,TGTGCCAGCAGCGGAGGGACAGGGGGCTACAATGAGCAGTTCTTC
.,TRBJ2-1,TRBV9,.,CASSVGPESNEQFF,TGTGCCAGCAGCGTGGGGCCGGAGAGCAATGAGCAGTTCTTC